The rows below give T cell receptor beta chains drawn from one sample of a study of OX40 agonist ivuxolimab in advanced cancers. Assay: immunoSEQ multiplex PCR; the TCRdb copy retains only in-frame clones and omits some. This table holds 20,000 to 30,000 clones, around 83% found once. This material consisted of CD4+ or CD8+ T cells sorted from blood, taken in a trial of the OX40 agonist ivuxolimab. The receptors derive from an adult with an advanced solid tumor such as melanoma, head and neck, liver or kidney cancer. CDR3s include the opening cysteine and the closing phenylalanine or tryptophan. A D gene is named only where the DNA matches it firmly. Expanded clones get a size class; other rows say once, few or many, or leave the size out.

d_gene	j_gene	abundance	v_gene	CDR3nt	CDR3aa
NA	TRBJ1-5	NA	TRBV6-5	TGTGCCAGCAGTTACTCCCCCCCTGGGTTGAGGCAGCCCCAGCATTTT	CASSYSPPGLRQPQHF
NA	TRBJ1-5	NA	TRBV2	TGTGCCAGCAGTGCGGGGGCGGGGAGCAATCAGCCCCAGCATTTT	CASSAGAGSNQPQHF
NA	TRBJ1-6	NA	TRBV9	TGTGCCAGCAGCGTAGATAGGTTTTCGCCCCTCCACTTT	CASSVDRFSPLHF
NA	TRBJ2-2	NA	TRBV18	TGTGCCAGCTCACCGACTCAGGACGGCACCGGGGAGCTGTTTTTT	CASSPTQDGTGELFF
NA	TRBJ2-7	NA	TRBV2	TGTGCCAGCAGTGAAAGAGACGGACAGTCTACCTACGAGCAGTACTTC	CASSERDGQSTYEQYF
NA	TRBJ2-3	NA	TRBV10-3	TGTGCCATCAAGGAGGGGGCCATCGGAGATACGCAGTATTTT	CAIKEGAIGDTQYF
NA	TRBJ2-3	once	TRBV6-6	TGTGCCAGCAGTTATGGCGGAGCTAGCACAGATACGCAGTATTTT	CASSYGGASTDTQYF
NA	TRBJ1-1	NA	TRBV27	TGTGCCAGCAGCCGGGGGGGGAACACTGAAGCTTTCTTT	CASSRGGNTEAFF
NA	TRBJ2-1	NA	TRBV19	TGTGCCAGTAGTATAAGGGGGGAGTCCCCCTACAATGAGCAGTTCTTC	CASSIRGESPYNEQFF
NA	TRBJ2-1	NA	TRBV25-1	TGTGCCAGCAGTGGTATACTAGGGATATACAATGAGCAGTTCTTC	CASSGILGIYNEQFF
TRBD1	TRBJ1-2	NA	TRBV25-1	TGTGCCAGCAGCGCATCCCGGGGACAGTCTGCCCCAGGCTACACCTTC	CASSASRGQSAPGYTF
TRBD1	TRBJ1-1	once	TRBV7-9	TGTGCCAGCAGCACAGTACAGGGGGCCGTCACTGAAGCTTTCTTT	CASSTVQGAVTEAFF
NA	TRBJ2-7	NA	TRBV5-6	TGTGCCAGCAGCCACACCCAAGCAGAGCAGTACTTC	CASSHTQAEQYF
NA	TRBJ1-1	NA	TRBV10-3	TGTGCCATCAGTGAGCTGAGGGGAAACACTGAAGCTTTCTTT	CAISELRGNTEAFF
TRBD1	TRBJ2-5	NA	TRBV7-3	TGTGCCAGCAGCCGCACCACAGGGGAAGAGACCCAGTACTTC	CASSRTTGEETQYF
TRBD2	TRBJ2-1	NA	TRBV19	TGTGCCAGTAGTATAGAGGGACTAGCGGGGCCTCCCTACAATGAGCAGTTCTTC	CASSIEGLAGPPYNEQFF
NA	TRBJ2-1	few	TRBV18	TGTGCCAGCTCGGGGACTGGCGACAATGAGCAGTTCTTC	CASSGTGDNEQFF
TRBD1	TRBJ2-7	few	TRBV4-2	TGTGCCAGCAGCACAACAGGGGGCGGGACCTACGAGCAGTACTTC	CASSTTGGGTYEQYF
TRBD1	TRBJ2-5	NA	TRBV6-4	TGTGCCAGCAGTGAGCCCCCCCCCGGACAGGGCGAAGAGACCCAGTACTTC	CASSEPPPGQGEETQYF
NA	TRBJ2-1	NA	TRBV19	TGTGCCAGTAGTATAGTAGTGGAGTTTAGCGAGCAGTTCTTC	CASSIVVEFSEQFF
NA	TRBJ1-2	NA	TRBV25-1	TGTGCCAGCAGTGAAGGGCCGACTTATACCTTC	CASSEGPTYTF
NA	TRBJ1-2	NA	TRBV9	TGTGCCAGCAGCGCAGGCGGAAACTATGGCTACACCTTC	CASSAGGNYGYTF
TRBD1	TRBJ1-2	NA	TRBV9	TGTGCCAGCAGCGTATCCCCAGGGGGCGTGAAGTATGGCTACACCTTC	CASSVSPGGVKYGYTF
NA	TRBJ2-5	NA	TRBV21-1	TGTGCCAGCAGTAGGGGGACCCAGTACTTC	CASSRGTQYF
TRBD2	TRBJ2-7	NA	TRBV6-1	TGTGCCAGCAGAGGAACTAGCGGGCTTCCCTACGAGCAGTACTTC	CASRGTSGLPYEQYF
NA	TRBJ2-7	NA	TRBV6-1	TGTGCCAGCAGTGAGGACTTGATCCCCTACGAGCAGTACTTC	CASSEDLIPYEQYF
TRBD2	TRBJ2-7	NA	TRBV27	TGTGCCAGCAGCTTCTCCGGGACTATGACCTACGAGCAGTACTTC	CASSFSGTMTYEQYF
NA	TRBJ2-1	NA	TRBV6-5	TGTGCCAGCAGTTACGCGCTATTTGAGGAGGGTGAGCAGTTCTTC	CASSYALFEEGEQFF
NA	TRBJ1-5	NA	TRBV19	TGTGCCTCCAAGTATATCGGCGGGGACTATAGCAATCAGCCCCAGCATTTT	CASKYIGGDYSNQPQHF
NA	TRBJ2-4	NA	TRBV2	TGTGCCAGCAGGGGGCCGGGGGAAACAAGCCTAGCCAAAAACATTCAGTACTTC	CASRGPGETSLAKNIQYF
NA	TRBJ2-1	medium-sized	TRBV13	TGTGCCAGCAGCCCTCGGCTCGAGGGGGGCAATGAGCAGTTCTTC	CASSPRLEGGNEQFF
NA	TRBJ1-1	NA	TRBV5-1	TGCGCCAGCAGCTTCGGGACAAAGTGGACTGAAGCTTTCTTT	CASSFGTKWTEAFF
NA	TRBJ1-5	NA	TRBV5-1	TGCGCCAGCAGCTTGTGGGGACCCCAGGATCAGCCCCAGCATTTT	CASSLWGPQDQPQHF
NA	TRBJ1-1	NA	TRBV7-6	TGTGCCAGCAGTGAGGGATGGAACACTGAAGCTTTCTTT	CASSEGWNTEAFF
TRBD2	TRBJ2-3	NA	TRBV11-3	TGTGCCAGCAGTTCCCGACTAGCGGGAGAGGGGCACGATACGCAGTATTTT	CASSSRLAGEGHDTQYF
NA	TRBJ1-2	NA	TRBV5-4	TGTGCCAGCAGCTTGGAGGGGAGGAACTATGGCTACACCTTC	CASSLEGRNYGYTF
NA	TRBJ1-6	few	TRBV5-1	TGCGCCAGCAGCGTCGACAGCTTGAGCTCCTATAATTCACCCCTCCACTTT	CASSVDSLSSYNSPLHF
NA	TRBJ1-6	NA	TRBV6-5	TGTGCCAGCAGTTCCACAGGGCCCCGGGCACCCCTCCACTTT	CASSSTGPRAPLHF
TRBD2	TRBJ2-1	NA	TRBV5-1	TGCGCCAGCAGCGGAACCGGGACTAGTTTCAATGAGCAGTTCTTC	CASSGTGTSFNEQFF
TRBD2	TRBJ2-1	NA	TRBV27	TGTGCCAGCAGTTTATTACTAGCGGAAGGAAATGAGCAGTTCTTC	CASSLLLAEGNEQFF
NA	TRBJ1-2	NA	TRBV30	TGTGCCTGGAGTACCGTAGGCGGCTACACCTTC	CAWSTVGGYTF
TRBD2	TRBJ2-3	NA	TRBV19	TGTGCCAGTAGTCCGACTAGCGGGAGAACAGATACGCAGTATTTT	CASSPTSGRTDTQYF
TRBD2	TRBJ2-3	NA	TRBV6-4	TGTGCCAGCAGTGTTCTAGCGGGAGCTGTAGATACGCAGTATTTT	CASSVLAGAVDTQYF
NA	TRBJ2-1	NA	TRBV4-2	TGTGCCAGCAGCCAAGGGTTGCTAGAGTCCTACAATGAGCAGTTCTTC	CASSQGLLESYNEQFF
TRBD1	TRBJ2-5	NA	TRBV4-3	TGCGCCAGCAGCCAAGGACAGGGGGGAGAGACCCAGTACTTC	CASSQGQGGETQYF
TRBD2	TRBJ2-1	NA	TRBV6-5	TGTGCCAGCAGTGGGACTAGCGGGTCCTACAATGAGCAGTTCTTC	CASSGTSGSYNEQFF
NA	TRBJ1-5	NA	TRBV10-2	TGCGCCAGCAGTGAGACAGGGTTTCAGCCCCAGCATTTT	CASSETGFQPQHF
NA	TRBJ1-2	NA	TRBV12-2	TGTGCAAGTCGCACCACAGGGGGGAGTAACTATGGCTACACCTTC	CASRTTGGSNYGYTF
TRBD2	TRBJ2-1	NA	TRBV29-1	TGCAGCGTTGTCGGGAGGACCTACAATGAGCAGTTCTTC	CSVVGRTYNEQFF